This T cell receptor beta chain was profiled in a study of tumor and adjacent non-tumor tissue in lung cancer. About the study: Histology: about twelve adenocarcinoma, a couple of squamous cell carcinoma, 1 small cell lung cancer.

General study points: Normal lung showed higher cumulative top 100 clone frequency than tumor.

Looked up from germline, CDR1 is SGHVS and CDR2 is FQNEAQ. The CDR3 is made up of 17 amino acids. Trimming stripped 4 bases from V and 2 bases from J, with 19 bases between. No cell sorting was done before RNA was extracted from the tissue. More than 3 cm separated this lung sample from the edge of the tumor. A word on this clonotype: Its antigen is currently unknown. This could be a read error, since a much larger clone is one nucleotide away.

Three rounds of nested PCR, following a modified ARM-PCR protocol, produced the TCRbeta library. MiXCR, run by TCRdb on the multiplex PCR reads, gives a single entry per CDR3 protein. The sample contains about 80,000 distinct CDR3 sequences, approximately 78% of which appear only once. The receptor comes from a man in his sixties with non-small cell lung cancer. The source material was distant non-tumor lung tissue. The chain recombines TRBV7-8 with TRBJ2-3; perhaps TRBD2 as D (7 bases). The CDR3, as DNA: TGTGCCAGCAGCTCCAGGGACATAAGCGGGGACACAGATACGCAGTATTTT. Protein product: CASSSRDISGDTDTQYF.